Shown below are 12 T cell receptor beta chains from a single sample sequenced in a study of cytomegalovirus exposure and HLA in healthy donors. Vbeta (60) and Jbeta (13) primers were used in the PCR. TCRdb's copy holds only in-frame clones and misses some; the assay was immunoSEQ multiplex PCR. The sample comprises approximately 140,000 clones, roughly 80% of which are singletons, and 8.8% rests with the top ten. The material sequenced was PBMCs. These receptors originate from a woman aged 45 to 65 in good health and CMV-seropositive.

This clone occurred once. The V gene is TRBV9, the J gene TRBJ1-2; 7 bases agree with TRBD1. Per germline, CDR1 SGDLS and CDR2 YYNGEE. The CDR3 sequence is 14 residues long. V lost 4 bases, J lost 5 bases, and 8 bases stayed unmatched. CDR3 DNA: TGTGCCAGCAGCACCCAGGCAGGGGGTTATGGCTACACCTTC. This sequence encodes CASSTQAGGYGYTF.

V is TRBV5-4 and J is TRBJ1-1; TRBD1 might be the D (5 bases). Germline V gives CDR1 SGHNT, CDR2 YYREEE (reference sequence). Trimming removed 2 bases from V and 1 base from J, with 12 bases in between. The CDR3 sequence is 15 residues long. The CDR3 here is CASSFIGAPNTEAFF. The DNA of the CDR3 is TGTGCCAGCAGCTTTATTGGGGCGCCGAACACTGAAGCTTTCTTT.

The gene calls are TRBV2 and TRBJ1-3; 7 positions agree with TRBD1. Germline CDR1 is SNHLY and CDR2 is FYNNEI. CDR3 length: 15 amino acids. Germline trimming cut 5 bases from V and 4 bases from J; bases unmatched to any gene: 8. The CDR3 DNA follows: TGTGCCAGCAGTCAGGGGGACAGCATCGGAAACACCATATATTTT. Amino acids: CASSQGDSIGNTIYF.

The V gene is TRBV6-5, the J gene TRBJ1-3; 9 positions match TRBD1. Germline assignment: CDR1 MNHEY and CDR2 SVGAGI. The CDR3 length is 13 residues. Losses at the gene ends were 11 bases for V and 4 bases for J; bases not matched to a gene: 6. Here the CDR3 DNA reads TGTGCCGGCCGACAGGGGGGAGGAAACACCATATATTTT. Residues: CAGRQGGGNTIYF.

V usage is TRBV10-3 and J usage is TRBJ1-6; 7 nucleotides match TRBD1. This CDR3 is 14 amino acids long. Germline V CDR1 and CDR2: ENHRY, SYGVKD. V was pared by 5 bases and J by 8 bases, with 6 bases of the junction left unmatched. The DNA of the CDR3 is TGTGCCATCAGTTCCGGGACAGAACATTCACCCCTCCACTTT. Protein sequence: CAISSGTEHSPLHF.

The V and J genes are TRBV6-5 and TRBJ2-2, with D perhaps matching TRBD2 (6 bases). The V end lost 2 bases, the J end lost 1 base, and 8 bases lay between the germline ends. Germline CDR1 MNHEY, CDR2 SVGAGI. The CDR3 has 15 amino acids. As DNA, the CDR3 is TGTGCCAGCAGTTACGGTAGCGGGAACACCGGGGAGCTGTTTTTT. Amino acid sequence: CASSYGSGNTGELFF.

This chain connects TRBV27 to TRBJ2-1; 7 bases are a match to TRBD2. The CDR3 consists of 13 residues. Germline CDR1 reads MNHEY; CDR2 reads SMNVEV (reference sequence). Losses at the gene ends were 8 bases for V and 3 bases for J; bases not matched to a gene: 4. CDR3 sequence: CASGGDFYNEQFF. The CDR3 DNA sequence: TGTGCCAGCGGGGGGGACTTCTACAATGAGCAGTTCTTC.

The chain carries TRBV19 and TRBJ2-3, with 9 bases that match TRBD2. The CDR3 totals 16 residues. Per the germline V gene, CDR1 is LNHDA and CDR2 is SQIVND (reference sequence). V trimming: 5 bases; J trimming: 5 bases; junction bases outside the gene matches: 11. The CDR3 sequence is CASSPPQRGAGDTQYF. DNA of the CDR3: TGTGCCAGTAGTCCCCCCCAGCGGGGGGCCGGAGATACGCAGTATTTT.

The rearrangement uses TRBV7-3 and TRBJ2-5, with 8 bases lining up with TRBD2. CDR1 is SGHTA and CDR2 is FQGTGA in the germline V gene. The CDR3 length is 15 residues. After removal of 5 bases from V and 5 bases from J, the junction contained 10 bases not matched to a gene. The CDR3 DNA sequence: TGTGCCAGCAGCGCGTCTAGCGGGCTGGGGGAGACCCAGTACTTC. Its protein is CASSASSGLGETQYF.

This chain joins TRBV6-5 and TRBJ2-7; D possibly corresponds to TRBD1 (6 bases). The CDR3 has 14 amino acids. CDR1 is MNHEY, CDR2 SVGAGI, per germline. Trimming removed 6 bases at V and 1 base at J, with 13 bases between. The CDR3, as DNA: TGTGCCAGCAGCCTGAGCAGGGGTTCCTACGAGCAGTACTTC. This gives the protein CASSLSRGSYEQYF.

The CDR3 bases are TGTGCCAGCAGCCAATTCCTACAGGGTTTCTCTGGAAACACCATATATTTT. It specifies CASSQFLQGFSGNTIYF. The chain couples TRBV4-2 to TRBJ1-3; a weak D match, TRBD1 (6 bases). V was shortened by 2 bases and J by 0 bases, with 14 bases between the two germline ends. In germline, CDR1 is LGHNA, CDR2 YNFKEQ. The CDR3 runs 17 residues.

This chain connects TRBV28 to TRBJ2-4; 7 bases are a match to TRBD1. V shed 5 bases and J 0 bases; nucleotides not matched to a gene: 4. The CDR3 loop spans 15 amino acids. Germline CDR1 and CDR2: MDHEN and SYDVKM. The CDR3 bases are TGTGCCAGCAGTCCCCGGACAGGAGCCAAAAACATTCAGTACTTC. This translates into CASSPRTGAKNIQYF.